The 5 T cell receptor beta chains given below trace back to one sample, sequenced in a study of T cell responses to AZD1222 COVID-19 vaccine. Profiled with immunoSEQ multiplex PCR; TCRdb holds only in-frame clones, not every one. This sample carries some 180,000 clones, roughly 92% of them seen once, and the ten largest clones take around 1.6%. The specimen comprised peripheral blood, sampled on day 0 of AZD1222 vaccination. Receptors originate from an adult in good health.

The chain joins TRBV13 to TRBJ1-1; D call uncertain. The germline V gene has CDR1 PRHDT and CDR2 FYEKMQ (reference sequence). This CDR3 region has 15 residues. V was pared by 3 bases and J by 0 bases, with 11 bases between. The CDR3 here is CASSLSDGMNTEAFF. DNA of the CDR3: TGTGCCAGCAGCTTGTCGGACGGGATGAACACTGAAGCTTTCTTT.

V is TRBV23-1 and J is TRBJ2-7; TRBD1 agrees at 8 bases. TRBV23-1 is an ORF, and what it does is uncertain. Germline trimming cut 0 bases from V and 0 bases from J; bases unmatched to any gene: 1. This CDR3 is built from 15 residues. The CDR3 protein is CASSQSGTGSYEQYF. CDR3 DNA sequence: TGCGCCAGCAGTCAATCTGGGACAGGCTCCTACGAGCAGTACTTC.

The CDR3 region is CASYGGGNEVTEAFF. The CDR3, as DNA: TGTGCCAGCTATGGGGGGGGGAACGAGGTCACTGAAGCTTTCTTT. The rearrangement links TRBV6-5 to TRBJ1-1, with D perhaps TRBD1 (5 bases). Trimming removed 8 bases at V and 4 bases at J, with 20 bases between. This CDR3 has 15 amino acids. In germline, CDR1 is MNHEY, CDR2 SVGAGI.

The chain recombines TRBV5-1 with TRBJ1-4; D not certain. The germline CDR1 and CDR2 sequences are SGHRS and YFSETQ. The CDR3 spans 15 residues. Trimming cost V 5 bases and J 0 bases, with 11 bases left between them. For the CDR3, the DNA is TGCGCCAGCAGAGAGGGAGTTGCAACTAATGAAAAACTGTTTTTT. Translation gives CASREGVATNEKLFF.

V is TRBV6-5 and J is TRBJ2-7; TRBD1 or TRBD2 may be the D gene (6 bases each). V dropped 7 bases and J dropped 6 bases, with 13 bases sitting between them. Per the germline V gene, CDR1 is MNHEY and CDR2 is SVGAGI. There are 12 residues in the CDR3. CDR3 DNA sequence: TGTGCCAGCATCGGGGGCGCGGTCGAGCAGTACTTC. Encoded protein: CASIGGAVEQYF.